The 22 T cell receptor beta chains below come from one sample, sequenced in a study of patients and donors after allogeneic stem cell transplantation. TCRdb processed the RT-PCR reads anew with MiXCR; each CDR3 protein has one entry. The sample comprises about 87,000 distinct CDR3 sequences, less than 5% of which are singletons, and around 3% rests with the top ten. Sample: blood, either unsorted or a sorted T cell fraction (not recorded which). The receptor source for this set is a human donor who was either an allogeneic HSCT recipient or a stem cell or donor lymphocyte infusion donor (not recorded which). It is not recorded whose cells these are; they may come from a transplant donor.

This clonotype was counted at least ten times. The V and J genes are TRBV6-1 and TRBJ1-2; TRBD1 is a possible D gene (5 bases). Germline CDR1 and CDR2: MNHNS and SASEGT. V lost 5 bases, J lost 2 bases, and 15 bases lay in between. This CDR3 spans 15 amino acids. CDR3 residues: CASSPTSGPNYGYTF. DNA of the CDR3: TGTGCCAGCAGTCCTACATCGGGGCCGAACTATGGCTACACCTTC.

This clonotype came up many times. V is TRBV25-1 and J is TRBJ2-1; D remains ambiguous. The CDR3 totals 11 residues. V was cut by 4 bases and J by 9 bases, with 7 bases left in between. The germline gives CDR1 MGHDK, CDR2 SYGVNS. CDR3 in amino acids: CASSAGPEQFF. The CDR3 nucleotides read TGTGCCAGCAGTGCCGGTCCTGAGCAGTTCTTC.

At least ten counts were recorded for this clonotype. The CDR3: CASSAGTSGTDTQYF. The CDR3, as DNA: TGCGCCAGCAGCGCCGGGACTAGCGGCACAGATACGCAGTATTTT. This chain connects TRBV10-1 to TRBJ2-3, with 10 bases that match TRBD2. The CDR3 has 15 amino acids. J lost 1 base, V lost 6 bases, and 4 bases had no gene match. CDR1 and CDR2 (germline): WNHNN, SYGVQD (reference sequence).

The V and J genes are TRBV12-3 or TRBV12-4 and TRBJ1-6, with D unresolved. The CDR3 extends over 14 amino acids. The V end lost 3 bases, the J end lost 7 bases, and 10 bases lay between the germline ends. For the CDR3, the DNA is TGTGCCAGCAGTTTTGCAGGCCGAAATTCACCCCTCCACTTT. Residues: CASSFAGRNSPLHF.

This clonotype was observed a handful of times. The chain has TRBV7-2 and TRBJ2-3, with D unclear. Trimming pared 4 bases from V and 6 bases from J, leaving 11 bases between. Germline V gene data show CDR1 as SGHTA and CDR2 as FQGNSA. The CDR3 loop spans 13 amino acids. The DNA of the CDR3 is TGTGCCAGCAGCTATCGGACGGCGGATACGCAGTATTTT. Protein sequence: CASSYRTADTQYF.

This clonotype was seen at least ten times. The rearrangement joins TRBV5-1 to TRBJ1-2, with D tentatively TRBD1 (5 bases). The CDR3 is 15 amino acids. V lost 0 bases and J 8 bases, leaving 17 bases between the germline ends. Germline CDR1 SGHRS, CDR2 YFSETQ. The CDR3 nucleotides read TGCGCCAGCAGCTTGGAACCCCGCCGCGGGGACGGCTACACCTTC. Protein product: CASSLEPRRGDGYTF.

This clonotype occurred many times. V usage is TRBV20-1 and J usage is TRBJ1-6; D gene unclear. Between the trimmed V and J ends, which lost 0 bases and 0 bases, there was a span of 9 bases. This CDR3 is built from 16 residues. Germline lookup yields CDR1 DFQATT and CDR2 SNEGSKA (reference sequence). CDR3 protein: CSARDGGSSYNSPLHF. CDR3 bases: TGCAGTGCTAGAGACGGCGGGAGCTCCTATAATTCACCCCTCCACTTT.

The gene calls are TRBV6-1 and TRBJ1-5; unclear D gene. The V gene lost 2 bases and the J gene lost 7 bases, with 12 bases spanning the gap. Germline loops: CDR1 MNHNS, CDR2 SASEGT. This CDR3 comprises 14 residues. The CDR3 loop is CASSEFGRRQPQHF. The CDR3, as DNA: TGTGCCAGCAGTGAATTCGGCAGGAGGCAGCCCCAGCATTTT.

This clonotype was counted at least ten times. The chain links TRBV29-1 to TRBJ2-7, with 9 positions matching TRBD1. The CDR3 extends over 14 amino acids. Germline values: CDR1 SQVTM, CDR2 ANQGSEA. The J segment lost 8 bases and the V segment lost 5 bases, leaving 13 bases of the junction unmatched. As DNA, the CDR3 is TGCAGCGTTTCACAGGGGGCGAACGCCCGTCAGCAGTACTTC. Residues: CSVSQGANARQQYF.

This clonotype was recorded at least ten times. The V gene is TRBV11-2, the J gene TRBJ2-1, with D perhaps TRBD2 (6 bases). Germline CDR1 reads SGHAT; CDR2 reads FQNNGV. V was shortened by 0 bases and J by 7 bases, with 19 bases between the two germline ends. The CDR3 contains 17 residues. CDR3 nucleotides: TGTGCCAGCAGCTTAGATCTCTGGGCGGGGAGTAGTAATGAGCAGTTCTTC. Translation gives CASSLDLWAGSSNEQFF.

This chain connects TRBV10-2 to TRBJ2-5; weak D call: TRBD2 (5 bases). Germline CDR1 reads WSHSY; CDR2 reads SAAADI. The V and J ends lost 2 bases and 10 bases respectively, with 11 bases between them. The CDR3 length is 12 residues. The CDR3: CASSEVGSRQYF. The CDR3 DNA reads as TGCGCCAGCAGTGAGGTGGGGAGTCGCCAGTACTTC.

This clonotype showed up many times. This chain links TRBV20-1 with TRBJ1-5, with D perhaps matching TRBD1 (5 bases). V dropped 5 bases and J dropped 4 bases, with 18 bases sitting between them. CDR1 DFQATT and CDR2 SNEGSKA come from the germline V gene (reference sequence). CDR3 length: 15 amino acids. CDR3 DNA: TGCAGTGCTGCGGCGGGGGGGGGAACGAATCAGCCCCAGCATTTT. Residues: CSAAAGGGTNQPQHF.

This chain connects TRBV20-1 to TRBJ2-1, with TRBD2 as a possible D gene (5 bases). Per the germline V gene, CDR1 is DFQATT and CDR2 is SNEGSKA (reference sequence). The V end lost 8 bases, the J end lost 2 bases, and 16 bases lay between the germline ends. The CDR3 runs to 14 residues. The CDR3 here is CSPGGGSAYNEQFF. The CDR3 coding sequence is TGCAGTCCGGGCGGAGGTTCCGCCTACAATGAGCAGTTCTTC.

This clonotype appeared many times. Written as DNA, the CDR3 is TGTGCCAGCAGTTTAGGGGGGACAACTTATGGCTACACCTTC. This gives the protein CASSLGGTTYGYTF. The V call is TRBV12-3 or TRBV12-4, the J call TRBJ1-2; D may be TRBD1 (6 bases). Trimming took 1 base from V and 5 from J, leaving 11 bases between them. CDR3 length: 14 residues.

The table lists this clonotype with many counts. The J gene is TRBJ2-7, the V gene TRBV20-1, with 8 bases that match TRBD1. The ends lost 4 bases at V and 5 bases at J; junction bases unmatched: 10. The CDR3 extends over 14 amino acids. The germline gives CDR1 DFQATT, CDR2 SNEGSKA (reference sequence). For the CDR3, the DNA is TGCAGTGCTACCGAGCCCAGGGGGCGCGACGAGCAGTACTTC. It encodes CSATEPRGRDEQYF.

With regard to this clonotype: Since no conserved phenylalanine or tryptophan closes the CDR3, a read error is the likely cause. In DNA form, the CDR3 reads TGCAGCGGCGGGGAGCCAGGGGGTTACGAGCAGTACCTC. It is translated as CSGGEPGGYEQYL. V is TRBV29-1 and J is TRBJ2-7, with D perhaps TRBD1 (7 bases). The CDR3 contains 13 residues. From germline, CDR1 is SQVTM and CDR2 ANQGSEA. V was clipped by 7 bases and J by 4 bases, with 17 bases between them.

This clonotype has more than one count but fewer than ten. CDR3 amino acids: CATADSGTVGYRGHEQYF. The CDR3 DNA reads TGTGCCACTGCCGACTCCGGGACAGTTGGGTACCGGGGCCACGAGCAGTACTTC. The V and J genes are TRBV25-1 and TRBJ2-7; TRBD1 aligns across 7 bases. The V gene's germline CDR1 is MGHDK and CDR2 SYGVNS. CDR3 size: 18 residues. The trim removed 10 bases at V and 5 bases at J, leaving 26 bases unmatched.

There are many counts of this clonotype. The chain combines TRBV20-1 with TRBJ2-1; TRBD2 matches 11 bases. This CDR3 is 16 amino acids long. The J segment lost 4 bases and the V segment lost 3 bases, leaving 8 bases of the junction unmatched. Per the germline V gene, CDR1 is DFQATT and CDR2 is SNEGSKA (reference sequence). CDR3 DNA sequence: TGCAGTGCTAGTAGGTCTAGCGGGGGGCGGTACAATGAGCAGTTCTTC. As protein: CSASRSSGGRYNEQFF.

In its sample, this clonotype was seen many times. This chain joins TRBV5-1 and TRBJ1-2, with D possibly TRBD1 on 5 matching bases. V was shortened by 1 base and J by 3 bases, with 13 bases between the two germline ends. CDR1 and CDR2 (germline): SGHRS, YFSETQ. The CDR3 sequence is 15 residues long. CDR3 in amino acids: CASSLLGREDYGYTF. CDR3 bases: TGCGCCAGCAGCTTGTTGGGCAGGGAGGACTATGGCTACACCTTC.

This clonotype was picked up many times. The genes are TRBV5-4 and TRBJ2-5, with unresolved D. Trimming left V 4 bases short and J 1 base short, with 8 bases between. Germline lookup yields CDR1 SGHNT and CDR2 YYREEE (reference sequence). The CDR3 totals 13 residues. This chain's CDR3 is CASSAPPQETQYF. CDR3 nucleotide sequence: TGTGCCAGCAGCGCTCCCCCCCAAGAGACCCAGTACTTC.

The sample holds a few counts of this clonotype. This rearrangement joins TRBV19 to TRBJ1-1, with unresolved D. Between the trimmed V and J ends, which lost 5 bases and 4 bases, there was a span of 26 bases. The length of the CDR3 is 18 residues. In germline, CDR1 is LNHDA, CDR2 SQIVND (reference sequence). The chain's CDR3 is CASSPRGGRSVGSTEAFF. In nucleotides, the CDR3 is TGTGCCAGTAGTCCGCGGGGAGGGCGTAGTGTGGGGAGCACTGAAGCTTTCTTT.

This clonotype was picked up many times. The chain couples TRBV5-6 to TRBJ1-5; TRBD1 agrees at 7 bases. J gave up 2 bases and V 6 bases, and 8 bases lay outside the gene matches. Germline assignment: CDR1 SGHDT and CDR2 YYEEEE. This CDR3 contains 15 residues. The CDR3 DNA reads as TGTGCCAGCACCCTCGGCGGGACAGGCAATCAGCCCCAGCATTTT. Residues: CASTLGGTGNQPQHF.